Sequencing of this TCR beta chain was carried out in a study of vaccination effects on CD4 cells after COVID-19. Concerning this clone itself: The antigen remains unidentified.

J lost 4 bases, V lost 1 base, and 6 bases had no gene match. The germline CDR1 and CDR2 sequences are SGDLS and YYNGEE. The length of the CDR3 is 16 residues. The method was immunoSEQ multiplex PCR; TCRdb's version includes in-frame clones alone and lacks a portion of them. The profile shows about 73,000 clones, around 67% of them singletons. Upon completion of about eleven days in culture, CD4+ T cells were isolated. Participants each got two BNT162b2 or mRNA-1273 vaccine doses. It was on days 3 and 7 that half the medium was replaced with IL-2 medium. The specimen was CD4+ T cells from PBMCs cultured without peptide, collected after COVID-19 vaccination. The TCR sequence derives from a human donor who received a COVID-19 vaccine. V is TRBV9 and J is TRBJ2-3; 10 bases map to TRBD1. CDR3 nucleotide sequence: TGTGCCAGCAGCGTATGGGACAGGGGAGTACCAGATACGCAGTATTTT. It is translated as CASSVWDRGVPDTQYF.